Detailed here is one T cell receptor (beta chain). Its antigen is not yet known. Per-base quality was not reported, and no clone a single base away is much larger than it. Sequencing instrument: Illumina NovaSeq 6000. TCRalpha and TCRbeta cDNA libraries were built by 5'RACE with constant-segment primers, adding sample barcodes and unique molecular identifiers. RNA was extracted from every sample with Trizol reagent. Library amplification was performed in two PCR steps, and a second sample barcode and Illumina TruSeq adapters were introduced in the second step. Sequencing of the libraries was done on an Illumina NovaSeq, producing 2 x 150 bp paired-end reads. The authors' pipeline ran thus. With migec v1.2.7, reads were demultiplexed and then collapsed into UMI-guided consensus sequences. Using mixcr v2.1.11, UMI consensuses were aligned to TRA and TRB V and J templates and then assembled into clonotypes. Clonotypes were classified as expanded or contracted when called significant by both edgeR and NoisET, with noise models trained on biological replicates. For edgeR calls, the cutoffs were a false discovery rate-adjusted p below 0.01 and a log2 fold-change threshold of 1. As an exploratory analysis of dynamics, max-normalized trajectories of the 1000 most abundant clonotypes were examined by PCA with hierarchical clustering. Each responding clone was given a CD4 or CD8 phenotype based on the CD4+ and CD8+ repertoires, which had been sequenced separately. TCRdb cleaned the public reads at Q25 with fastp, built clones with MiXCR and kept in-frame beta chains. Every CDR3 protein is listed once, alongside the most common genes and DNA of its rows. These V and J calls derive from TCRdb rather than the authors' analysis. In this sample the table shows under 550,000 distinct CDR3 sequences, more than 15% of which occur a single time. In total, the top ten clones hold under 25% of the sample.

This sample is part of a study of T-cell memory formation after mild COVID-19 (dated by TCRdb to the early 2020s). Regarding the research as a whole: Most TCR sequence clusters were specific to one of the two donors. Longitudinal TCRalpha and TCRbeta repertoire sequencing tracked T-cell clones expanding and contracting after mild COVID-19 in a couple of donors. The cohort was made up of two young adult volunteers, one female and one male, who were previously healthy.

Findings and caveats that apply to the study as a whole: The study included only a couple of mild cases, and larger cohorts that include severe cases with pre-infection samples were judged to be necessary. Some responding clones were found in pre-infection memory, which suggests that pre-existing cross-reactive memory T cells took part in the SARS-CoV-2 response. Balanced CD4/CD8 phenotypes were observed for clones contracting from day 15 to 85, whereas a bias towards CD4+ was observed for a second wave of clones expanding from day 15 to 37. Contracting CD4+ clones were found mainly in CM and EM memory subsets, while CD8+ clones were enriched in EMRA. SARS-CoV-2 specificity of the second-wave clones peaking on day 37 was not confirmed.

Taken from the germline V gene (reference sequence), the CDR1 and CDR2 loops are LNHNV and YYDKDF. The CDR3 holds 15 amino acids from the cysteine to the phenylalanine. The entry retains the CDR3 DNA only, 45 bases that are in frame from base 1. The junction shows trimming of 1 base on V and 1 base on J, plus 9 bases between the germline ends. Ficoll-Paque density gradient centrifugation was used to isolate PBMCs. The clonotype comes from a man in his late teens or twenties who had mild COVID-19 (a few samples of this study predate the infection). The sample titles of this study are shuffled in the database, so cell type and time point are left out; the donor was told from shared clones. The receptor chain draws on TRBV15 and TRBJ2-3, and the D gene may be TRBD1, 6 bases matching. The source material was PBMCs or a T cell subset sorted from them (not recorded which). The DNA reads as follows: TGTGCCACCAGCAGAGGTGGGGGCGGCACAGATACGCAGTATTTT. Its protein is CATSRGGGGTDTQYF.